What follows are 29 T cell receptor beta chains derived from one specimen sequenced in a study of naive and memory T cell subsets. Points from the study as a whole: Possibly reflecting memory cells re-expressing CD45RA, a few larger clonotypes occurred in naive repertoires, especially CD8.

The beta constant-region primer was an equimolar mix of two oligonucleotides covering TRBC1 and TRBC2. Four rounds of PCR amplified the ligated cDNA using nested alpha and beta constant-region primers plus SP2. MiXCR was run by TCRdb on the UMI-ligation and nested PCR reads, yielding one entry per CDR3 protein. The sample has 120,000 to 150,000 distinct CDR3 sequences; 15% to 25% are singletons. These receptors are not linked to any known antigen. Sequencing was done on a sample of naive CD8+ T cells from blood. Receptors were obtained from a human donor in good health.

This chain uses TRBV9 with TRBJ2-1; 12 bases match TRBD2. Germline loops: CDR1 SGDLS, CDR2 YYNGEE. Trimming at V came to 4 bases and at J to 6 bases, leaving 8 bases not matched to a gene. The CDR3 consists of 16 residues. The CDR3 loop is CASSYRLAGEFNEQFF. The CDR3 DNA reads as TGTGCCAGCAGCTACCGACTAGCGGGAGAATTCAATGAGCAGTTCTTC. The whole variable domain, filled in from reference TRBV9 and TRBJ2-1, reads DSGVTQTPKHLITATGQRVTLRCSPRSGDLSVYWYQQSLDQGLQFLIQYYNGEERAKGNILERFSAQQFPDLHSELNLSSLELGDSALYFCASSYRLAGEFNEQFFGPGTRLTVL.

This clonotype has a count of ten or more. The chain employs TRBV11-3 and TRBJ2-7, with D possibly matching TRBD2 (6 bases). The germline CDR1 and CDR2 sequences are SGHNT and YENEEA. The CDR3 covers 14 residues. V was clipped by 4 bases and J by 0 bases, with 10 bases between them. CDR3 coding DNA: TGTGCCAGCAGCTCCCGGGACTCCTCCTACGAGCAGTACTTC. Its protein product is CASSSRDSSYEQYF. Full variable domain (rest looked up from reference TRBV11-3 and TRBJ2-7): EAGVVQSPRYKIIEKKQPVAFWCNPISGHNTLYWYLQNLGQGPELLIRYENEEAVDDSQLPKDRFSAERLKGVDSTLKIQPAELGDSAVYLCASSSRDSSYEQYFGPGTRLTVT.

V is TRBV7-9 and J is TRBJ2-3; a possible D gene is TRBD2 (7 bases). The ends were cut back, 8 bases at V and 1 base at J, with 13 bases in the middle. The CDR3 has 14 residues. Germline loops: CDR1 SEHNR, CDR2 FQNEAQ (reference sequence). This CDR3 is CASLRGGGTDTQYF. CDR3 DNA sequence: TGTGCCAGCCTGAGGGGGGGCGGCACAGATACGCAGTATTTT.

This clonotype occurred a few times. V and J are TRBV27 and TRBJ2-1, with TRBD1 matching over 8 bases. This CDR3 is 15 amino acids long. Germline V gene data show CDR1 as MNHEY and CDR2 as SMNVEV (reference sequence). Trimming cost V 7 bases and J 0 bases; bases outside gene matches: 5. In DNA form, the CDR3 reads TGTGCCAGCACCCCGGGGACAGGCTCCTACAATGAGCAGTTCTTC. It translates to CASTPGTGSYNEQFF.

The chain carries TRBV20-1 and TRBJ2-5; D may correspond to TRBD1 or TRBD2 (5 bases each). The CDR3 loop spans 14 amino acids. Germline CDR1 reads DFQATT; CDR2 reads SNEGSKA (reference sequence). Trimming cost V 0 bases and J 4 bases, with 12 bases left between them. The CDR3 coding sequence is TGCAGTGCTAGAGAGTGGGGGATCGGAGAGACCCAGTACTTC. This translates into CSAREWGIGETQYF.

Many counts were recorded for this clonotype. The genes are TRBV5-1 and TRBJ1-1, with D unclear. Germline V gives CDR1 SGHRS, CDR2 YFSETQ. There are 11 residues in the CDR3. V dropped 4 bases and J dropped 10 bases, with 11 bases sitting between them. CDR3 residues: CASSGSGGAFF. DNA for the CDR3: TGCGCCAGCAGCGGAAGTGGAGGAGCTTTCTTT.

In this sample, this clonotype turned up a few times. The chain links TRBV6-5 to TRBJ1-5; possibly TRBD1 for D (6 bases). V lost 6 bases to trimming and J lost 3 bases, with 12 bases between them. The CDR3 sequence is 14 residues long. Looked up from germline, CDR1 is MNHEY and CDR2 is SVGAGI. The CDR3 here is CASSRGQHNQPQHF. The CDR3 coding sequence is TGTGCCAGCAGCCGAGGACAGCACAATCAGCCCCAGCATTTT.

J is TRBJ1-2 and V is TRBV29-1; D ambiguous. CDR3 length: 14 amino acids. The germline CDR1 and CDR2 sequences are SQVTM and ANQGSEA. V was cut by 2 bases and J by 8 bases, with 18 bases left in between. The CDR3 DNA reads as TGCAGCGTTGAAAAGGGCTTTCCCTCCTCCGGCTACACCTTC. Encoded protein: CSVEKGFPSSGYTF. The variable domain in full, completed from reference TRBV29-1 and TRBJ1-2, reads SAVISQKPSRDICQRGTSLTIQCQVDSQVTMMFWYRQQPGQSLTLIATANQGSEATYESGFVIDKFPISRPNLTFSTLTVSNMSPEDSSIYLCSVEKGFPSSGYTFGSGTRLTVV.

This clonotype has only a few counts. V gene TRBV28 combines with J gene TRBJ2-7, with D possibly matching TRBD1 (6 bases). V was shortened by 3 bases and J by 5 bases, with 14 bases between the two germline ends. The CDR3 sequence is 14 residues long. The germline V gene encodes CDR1 MDHEN and CDR2 SYDVKM. CDR3 DNA: TGTGCCAGCAGTTTGGGTCTAGGGGGTGACGAGCAGTACTTC. Amino acids: CASSLGLGGDEQYF. Full variable domain (outside the CDR3, taken from reference TRBV28 and TRBJ2-7): DVKVTQSSRYLVKRTGEKVFLECVQDMDHENMFWYRQDPGLGLRLIYFSYDVKMKEKGDIPEGYSVSREKKERFSLILESASTNQTSMYLCASSLGLGGDEQYFGPGTRLTVT.

In its sample, this clonotype was seen a few times. The V call is TRBV12-3 or TRBV12-4, the J call TRBJ2-1; perhaps TRBD2 as D (6 bases). Trimming stripped 1 base from V and 10 bases from J, with 11 bases between. The length of the CDR3 is 13 residues. As DNA, the CDR3 is TGTGCCAGCAGTTTAGTTCGGACTACCGAGCAGTTCTTC. Amino acids: CASSLVRTTEQFF.

This clonotype occurred many times. J is TRBJ1-2 and V is TRBV29-1; 8 bases are a match to TRBD1. The CDR3 spans 15 residues. Germline V gene sequence: CDR1 SQVTM, CDR2 ANQGSEA. V dropped 4 bases and J dropped 8; count of bases not matched to a gene: 15. CDR3 coding DNA: TGCAGCGTTGTGGGGATGACAGGGGTTCGCGGAGGCTACACCTTC. Its protein product is CSVVGMTGVRGGYTF.

This clonotype was counted between two and nine times. V is TRBV10-3 and J is TRBJ2-7, with TRBD1 matching over 11 bases. This CDR3 comprises 14 residues. V lost 5 bases to trimming and J lost 5 bases; unmatched junction nucleotides: 5. Germline lookup yields CDR1 ENHRY and CDR2 SYGVKD. The CDR3 DNA reads TGTGCCATCAGTACCAGGACAGGGGGCAACGAGCAGTACTTC. Encoded protein: CAISTRTGGNEQYF.

This clonotype has only a few counts. The V gene is TRBV5-1, the J gene TRBJ1-5; the match to TRBD1 covers 12 bases. J gave up 7 bases and V 4 bases, and 9 bases lay outside the gene matches. CDR3 length equals 16 residues. From germline, CDR1 is SGHRS and CDR2 YFSETQ. CDR3 sequence reads: CASSPKGQGAGQPQHF. In DNA form, the CDR3 reads TGCGCCAGCAGCCCGAAGGGACAGGGGGCAGGACAGCCCCAGCATTTT.

The rearrangement uses TRBV14 and TRBJ2-1, with D hard to call. The CDR3 covers 13 residues. Per germline, CDR1 SGHDN and CDR2 FVKESK. V lost 0 bases and J 4 bases, leaving 4 bases between the germline ends. CDR3 in amino acids: CASSQEIYNEQFF. In DNA, the CDR3 is TGTGCCAGCAGCCAAGAGATTTACAATGAGCAGTTCTTC.

This chain links TRBV12-3 or TRBV12-4 with TRBJ2-7; TRBD1 aligns across 8 bases. With V trimmed by 3 bases and J by 3 bases, 10 bases remained unmatched. CDR3 length: 16 amino acids. CDR3 sequence (DNA): TGTGCCAGCAGTTTTACAGGGGGAGAAACTTACTACGAGCAGTACTTC. As protein: CASSFTGGETYYEQYF.

A few counts support this clonotype. This rearrangement joins TRBV29-1 to TRBJ2-7; D remains unclear. Germline assignment: CDR1 SQVTM and CDR2 ANQGSEA. V was shortened by 3 bases and J by 4 bases, with 19 bases between the two germline ends. This CDR3 is built from 15 residues. The DNA of the CDR3 is TGCAGCGTTGAGCAAGGGATAGAAGCACAATACGAGCAGTACTTC. It specifies CSVEQGIEAQYEQYF.

V gene TRBV28 combines with J gene TRBJ2-5; either TRBD1 or TRBD2 may supply D (6 bases each). Germline assignment: CDR1 MDHEN and CDR2 SYDVKM. Trimming pared 11 bases from V and 2 bases from J, leaving 15 bases between. The CDR3 consists of 13 residues. The CDR3 region has the DNA TGTGCCCTCGGGGGCATGAATCAAGAGACCCAGTACTTC. This gives the protein CALGGMNQETQYF.

There are a few counts of this clonotype. This chain joins TRBV5-4 and TRBJ2-7, with D unclear. The CDR3 sequence is 11 residues long. Germline CDR1 is SGHNT and CDR2 is YYREEE (reference sequence). Trimming left V 0 bases short and J 6 bases short, with 4 bases between. Here the CDR3 DNA reads TGTGCCAGCAGCTTGGGGACCGAGCAGTACTTC. Translating it yields CASSLGTEQYF. The complete variable domain, with remaining parts taken from reference TRBV5-4 and TRBJ2-7, reads ETGVTQSPTHLIKTRGQQVTLRCSSQSGHNTVSWYQQALGQGPQFIFQYYREEENGRGNFPPRFSGLQFPNYSSELNVNALELDDSALYLCASSLGTEQYFGPGTRLTVT.

This clonotype was seen only a few times. Here the CDR3 reads CAWSGDTQYF. CDR3 nucleotides: TGTGCCTGGAGTGGAGATACGCAGTATTTT. The chain employs TRBV30 and TRBJ2-3; no clear D. The CDR3 loop spans 10 amino acids. Trimming removed 1 base at V and 5 bases at J, with 1 base between. Per germline, CDR1 GTSNPN and CDR2 SVGIG (reference sequence). The full variable domain, rest sourced from reference TRBV30 and TRBJ2-3, is SQTIHQWPATLVQPVGSPLSLECTVEGTSNPNLYWYRQAAGRGLQLLFYSVGIGQISSEVPQNLSASRPQDRQFILSSKKLLLSDSGFYLCAWSGDTQYFGPGTRLTVL.

V gene TRBV28 combines with J gene TRBJ1-2, with D unclear. CDR3 length equals 15 residues. Germline lookup yields CDR1 MDHEN and CDR2 SYDVKM. Between the trimmed V and J ends, which lost 1 base and 4 bases, there was a span of 13 bases. The CDR3 reads CASSLLERGLYGYTF. DNA for the CDR3: TGTGCCAGCAGTTTATTGGAACGAGGTCTCTATGGCTACACCTTC.

The chain has TRBV7-3 and TRBJ2-1; D might be TRBD1 (5 bases). The V and J ends lost 3 bases and 14 bases respectively, with 11 bases between them. The CDR3 consists of 11 residues. The germline V gene has CDR1 SGHTA and CDR2 FQGTGA. CDR3 amino acids: CASSLEGVEFF. CDR3 bases: TGTGCCAGCAGCTTGGAAGGGGTGGAGTTCTTC.

The chain recombines TRBV6-2 or TRBV6-3 with TRBJ2-7, with 8 bases matching TRBD2. Trimming removed 0 bases from V and 0 bases from J; junction bases left unmatched: 4. The CDR3 is made up of 16 amino acids. Per germline, CDR1 MNHEY and CDR2 SVGEGT. The CDR3 DNA follows: TGTGCCAGCAGTTACTCGACGGGGGGGACCTCCTACGAGCAGTACTTC. Translation: CASSYSTGGTSYEQYF.

The chain joins TRBV27 to TRBJ2-1; D possibly corresponds to TRBD2 (6 bases). This CDR3 is built from 13 residues. The V end was cut by 5 bases, the J end by 6 bases, with 11 bases between. Germline V lookup: CDR1 MNHEY, CDR2 SMNVEV (reference sequence). CDR3 nucleotides: TGTGCCAGCAGTCCTGGGACTCTCAATGAGCAGTTCTTC. The encoded protein is CASSPGTLNEQFF.

This clonotype was seen only a few times. This chain joins TRBV27 and TRBJ1-1; D gene ambiguous. The V and J ends lost 6 bases and 6 bases respectively, with 8 bases between them. The CDR3 is made up of 11 amino acids. The germline gives CDR1 MNHEY, CDR2 SMNVEV (reference sequence). CDR3 DNA: TGTGCCAGCAGGTACAGATCTGAAGCTTTCTTT. The encoded protein is CASRYRSEAFF.

The J gene is TRBJ1-1, the V gene TRBV7-8; D is unresolved. The CDR3 consists of 15 residues. Germline CDR1 and CDR2: SGHVS and FQNEAQ. V gave up 5 bases and J gave up 2 bases, with 15 bases separating them. The CDR3 region has the DNA TGTGCCAGCAGCCCATCGGGGAACTCAAACACTGAAGCTTTCTTT. This codes for CASSPSGNSNTEAFF.

This sequence joins TRBV4-1 and TRBJ1-1, with D perhaps matching TRBD1 (5 bases). Per germline, CDR1 MGHRA and CDR2 YSYEKL. With 1 base removed from V and 8 bases from J, the gap between germline ends came to 23 bases. This CDR3 comprises 17 residues. DNA of the CDR3: TGCGCCAGCAGCCAAGCAACATGGGACGGTGGATTAAAAGAAGCTTTCTTT. Its protein is CASSQATWDGGLKEAFF.

In this sample, this clonotype turned up a few times. The V gene is TRBV9, the J gene TRBJ1-2; 7 bases are shared with TRBD1. The CDR3 spans 15 residues. V dropped 2 bases and J dropped 0; count of bases not matched to a gene: 4. Germline V lookup: CDR1 SGDLS, CDR2 YYNGEE. DNA of the CDR3: TGTGCCAGCAGCGTTTCACAGGGGCCTAACTATGGCTACACCTTC. This gives the protein CASSVSQGPNYGYTF.

The V and J genes are TRBV5-1 and TRBJ2-7; 10 nucleotides agree with TRBD2. The CDR3 is 15 residues long. V lost 4 bases to trimming and J lost 3 bases; unmatched junction nucleotides: 7. Germline-derived CDR1 and CDR2 are SGHRS and YFSETQ. The CDR3, as DNA: TGCGCCAGCAGCCTTACCCTAGCGGGGGACTACGAGCAGTACTTC. Encoded protein: CASSLTLAGDYEQYF.

V gene TRBV6-5 combines with J gene TRBJ1-2; unclear D gene. Germline V lookup: CDR1 MNHEY, CDR2 SVGAGI. This CDR3 has 11 amino acids. V was pared by 6 bases and J by 5 bases, with 7 bases between. In DNA form, the CDR3 reads TGTGCCAGCAGATCAGCGTATGGCTACACCTTC. It codes for CASRSAYGYTF.